Here is one T cell receptor (beta chain) with its context. What it recognizes is unknown. The TCR beta cDNA came from 5'RACE template switching with UMIs. One entry per CDR3 protein, without DNA, is what TCRdb gives after re-calling the 5' RACE reads. Its clone listing holds hundreds of thousands of distinct CDR3 sequences. The germline V gene encodes CDR1 SGHRS and CDR2 YFSETQ. This CDR3 has 15 residues. This sample is drawn from a study of T cells expressing NK-cell markers. Overall study: TCR beta repertoires came from sorted CD3+CD56+NKG2C+, CD3+CD56+NKG2C- and CD3+CD56-NKG2C+ T cells. One of the eight sequenced donors was seronegative, whereas the other seven were HCMV-seropositive.

Study observations and caveats: A range of roughly 1.0-8% of CD8+ T cells consisted of dominant NKG2C+ clonotypes in 5 to 7 donors.

Sequenced material: blood T cells: a sorted CD56 or NKG2C T cell subset, CD4+ or CD8+ T cells, or bulk PBMC T cells (not recorded which). This receptor was identified in a man aged 18-75 years in good health. This rearrangement joins TRBV5-1 to TRBJ2-7; there is no DNA to check the TCRdb D call of TRBD2. This CDR3 reads CASSLDGGFGVEQYF.